One sample yielded the 18 T cell receptor beta chains listed below, sequenced in a study of cytomegalovirus exposure and HLA in healthy donors. This PCR relied on a set of 60 Vbeta primers and 13 Jbeta primers. The repertoire was sequenced with immunoSEQ multiplex PCR; TCRdb's copy has only in-frame clones and lacks some. The profile shows approximately 160,000 clones, 80% of them singletons. Sequenced input: PBMCs. Receptor source: a man aged 18-30 years in good health and CMV-seropositive.

V and J are TRBV28 and TRBJ2-7; D gene uncertain. V dropped 1 base and J dropped 3 bases, with 10 bases sitting between them. The CDR3 has 14 amino acids. The germline gives CDR1 MDHEN, CDR2 SYDVKM. The CDR3 sequence: CASSLSGYVYEQYF. The CDR3 DNA follows: TGTGCCAGCAGTTTATCCGGGTACGTCTACGAGCAGTACTTC.

The table lists this clone with a count of one. CDR3 sequence reads: CASRNGEKLFF. DNA of the CDR3: TGTGCCAGCAGGAACGGTGAAAAACTGTTTTTT. The V gene is TRBV25-1, the J gene TRBJ1-4; no clear D gene. The CDR3 is made up of 11 amino acids. Germline V gene data show CDR1 as MGHDK and CDR2 as SYGVNS. Trimming cost V 6 bases and J 7 bases, with 6 bases left between them.

The chain couples TRBV7-9 to TRBJ2-1; D is perhaps TRBD1 (5 bases). This CDR3 spans 16 amino acids. Germline values: CDR1 SEHNR, CDR2 FQNEAQ (reference sequence). V lost 3 bases, J lost 3 bases, and 15 bases lay in between. DNA of the CDR3: TGTGCCAGCAGCTTCTCGGCCAGGGCCTTCTACAATGAGCAGTTCTTC. Its protein is CASSFSARAFYNEQFF. Looking up the rest from reference TRBV7-9 and TRBJ2-1 gives the full variable domain: DTGVSQNPRHKITKRGQNVTFRCDPISEHNRLYWYRQTLGQGPEFLTYFQNEAQLEKSRLLSDRFSAERPKGSFSTLEIQRTEQGDSAMYLCASSFSARAFYNEQFFGPGTRLTVL.

The genes are TRBV28 and TRBJ1-4; possibly TRBD1 for D (6 bases). The germline gives CDR1 MDHEN, CDR2 SYDVKM. This CDR3 is built from 16 residues. The V and J ends lost 6 bases and 1 base respectively, with 15 bases between them. In nucleotides, the CDR3 is TGTGCCAGCAGCCAAGGACAGATTCTAACTAATGAAAAACTGTTTTTT. Translation: CASSQGQILTNEKLFF.

This clone was counted once. This sequence joins TRBV10-3 and TRBJ2-3; 7 bases are a match to TRBD2. V shed 6 bases, J shed 4 bases, and the junction held 4 bases outside the gene matches. This CDR3 contains 13 residues. CDR1 is ENHRY and CDR2 is SYGVKD in the germline V gene. The CDR3 DNA reads TGTGCCATCAGCGCTACTAGCGCAGATACGCAGTATTTT. Protein: CAISATSADTQYF.

V and J are TRBV7-2 and TRBJ2-7; TRBD1 aligns across 10 bases. CDR1 is SGHTA, CDR2 FQGNSA, per germline. CDR3 length: 16 amino acids. The V segment lost 5 bases and the J segment 4 bases; nucleotides outside the gene matches: 11. The CDR3: CASSPPPGTGDYEQYF. The CDR3 DNA sequence: TGTGCCAGCAGCCCACCACCCGGGACAGGGGATTACGAGCAGTACTTC.

The genes are TRBV28 and TRBJ2-5; 9 bases agree with TRBD1. Germline assignment: CDR1 MDHEN and CDR2 SYDVKM. J gave up 4 bases and V 9 bases, and 9 bases lay outside the gene matches. The CDR3 is made up of 14 amino acids. CDR3 in amino acids: CASNRGQEGETQYF. For the CDR3, the DNA is TGTGCCAGTAACAGGGGGCAAGAGGGAGAGACCCAGTACTTC.

The CDR3, as DNA: TGCGCCAGCAGCCGAGAACTAGCGGAGAGACGCTACGAGCAGTACTTC. Protein: CASSRELAERRYEQYF. The chain links TRBV4-3 to TRBJ2-7; 8 bases map to TRBD2. Germline assignment: CDR1 LGHNA and CDR2 YSLEER. This CDR3 spans 16 amino acids. The trim removed 4 bases at V and 3 bases at J, leaving 11 bases unmatched.

The chain carries TRBV5-1 and TRBJ2-1, with 7 bases identical to TRBD2. There are 13 residues in the CDR3. The V segment lost 4 bases and the J segment 3 bases; nucleotides outside the gene matches: 1. Germline V gene sequence: CDR1 SGHRS, CDR2 YFSETQ. The CDR3 spells CASSAGDYNEQFF. DNA for the CDR3: TGCGCCAGCAGCGCGGGAGACTACAATGAGCAGTTCTTC.

The V and J genes are TRBV5-1 and TRBJ1-2, with D possibly being TRBD1 (6 bases). V gave up 4 bases and J gave up 6 bases, with 16 bases separating them. In germline, CDR1 is SGHRS, CDR2 YFSETQ. The CDR3 totals 14 residues. DNA for the CDR3: TGCGCCAGCAGCGGACTGGGGGCCGCGGATGGCTACACCTTC. Amino acid sequence: CASSGLGAADGYTF.

This chain connects TRBV27 to TRBJ2-7; TRBD2 aligns across 7 bases. Losses at the gene ends were 6 bases for V and 6 bases for J; bases not matched to a gene: 11. The germline gives CDR1 MNHEY, CDR2 SMNVEV (reference sequence). The CDR3 is made up of 14 amino acids. CDR3 nucleotide sequence: TGTGCCAGCAGCCCTAGCGGCCCCCCTGCCGAGCAGTACTTC. Translating gives CASSPSGPPAEQYF.

The V call is TRBV27, the J call TRBJ1-2, with D perhaps matching TRBD1 (6 bases). Trimming stripped 6 bases from V and 8 bases from J, with 16 bases between. This CDR3 has 13 residues. CDR1 is MNHEY and CDR2 is SMNVEV in the germline V gene (reference sequence). In DNA, the CDR3 is TGTGCCAGCAGCCTCGGGCAGGGGCGAGGCTACACCTTC. This gives the protein CASSLGQGRGYTF.

The chain recombines TRBV13 with TRBJ1-5; 7 bases line up with TRBD1. This CDR3 spans 14 amino acids. Trimming at V came to 5 bases and at J to 8 bases, leaving 9 bases not matched to a gene. From germline, CDR1 is PRHDT and CDR2 FYEKMQ (reference sequence). CDR3: CASSQRQGLEPQHF. CDR3 coding DNA: TGTGCCAGCAGCCAACGACAGGGACTGGAGCCCCAGCATTTT.

CDR3 nucleotide sequence: TGTGCCCTTAGGGGCACCGGGGAGCTGTTTTTT. Translating it yields CALRGTGELFF. The chain employs TRBV10-3 and TRBJ2-2, with D tentatively TRBD1 (5 bases). CDR1 and CDR2 from the germline V gene are ENHRY and SYGVKD. The CDR3 loop spans 11 amino acids. Trimming shortened V by 11 bases and J by 4 bases, and 8 bases separated the two germline ends.

The rearrangement uses TRBV5-4 and TRBJ1-4; D is perhaps TRBD1 (6 bases). Trimming removed 4 bases from V and 8 bases from J, with 18 bases in between. There are 15 residues in the CDR3. Germline CDR1 SGHNT, CDR2 YYREEE (reference sequence). The CDR3, as DNA: TGTGCCAGCAGCCAGACAACAGGGCTGGGCGAAAAACTGTTTTTT. It codes for CASSQTTGLGEKLFF. Using reference TRBV5-4 and TRBJ1-4 for the parts outside the CDR3, the full variable domain is ETGVTQSPTHLIKTRGQQVTLRCSSQSGHNTVSWYQQALGQGPQFIFQYYREEENGRGNFPPRFSGLQFPNYSSELNVNALELDDSALYLCASSQTTGLGEKLFFGSGTQLSVL.

The rearrangement joins TRBV28 to TRBJ1-3; no reliable D call. V dropped 4 bases and J dropped 8 bases, with 21 bases sitting between them. Germline V CDR1 and CDR2: MDHEN, SYDVKM. The CDR3 has 16 residues. CDR3 sequence reads: CASSSGLLGVGDTIYF. CDR3 sequence (DNA): TGTGCCAGCAGTTCTGGACTCTTGGGCGTAGGAGACACCATATATTTT.

This clone was detected a few times. The chain has TRBV19 and TRBJ1-1, with a weak D call TRBD1 (6 bases). CDR1 and CDR2 from the germline V gene are LNHDA and SQIVND (reference sequence). The CDR3 is made up of 13 amino acids. The germline V and J ends were trimmed by 2 bases and 7 bases, with 11 bases remaining between them. The DNA for the CDR3 is TGTGCCAGTAGTATAAAGGACAGCTATGAAGCTTTCTTT. Translated: CASSIKDSYEAFF.

This clone has a handful of counts. This sequence joins TRBV4-1 and TRBJ1-1, with D possibly being TRBD1 (6 bases). Germline V gene lookup returns CDR1 MGHRA and CDR2 YSYEKL. This CDR3 comprises 16 residues. The V end lost 0 bases, the J end lost 4 bases, and 15 bases lay between the germline ends. The CDR3: CASSQDRTGSGTEAFF. CDR3 sequence (DNA): TGCGCCAGCAGCCAAGATCGTACAGGGTCGGGCACTGAAGCTTTCTTT.